This TCR beta chain was recorded in a study of T-cell reconstitution after alpha-beta-depleted transplantation in children. The CDR3 consists of 12 residues. Trimming removed 6 bases at V and 7 bases at J, with 9 bases between. This clonotype has only a few counts. Antigen specificity is unknown. Overall study results and limits: Newly generated T cells supplied most T-cell counts and diversity one year post-transplant.

Preparation of the TCRbeta library used unique molecular identifiers. TCRdb reprocessed the PCR reads via MiXCR and lists one record per CDR3 protein. This sample carries around 80,000 distinct CDR3 sequences, over 15% of them seen once, and the ten largest clones take 50% to 65%. V gene TRBV12-3 or TRBV12-4 combines with J gene TRBJ2-2; the D is unclear. The sequences come from PBMCs, mostly from graft donor cells, collected 360 days after TCRalphabeta/CD19-depleted stem cell transplant. This sequence originates from a male patient aged 2 to 10 who had a stem cell transplant for acute lymphoblastic leukemia, so the T cells may come from the graft donor. The CDR3 sequence is CASRSAVGELFF. CDR3 nucleotides: TGTGCCAGCAGGTCTGCGGTCGGGGAGCTGTTTTTT.